Listed below are T cell receptor beta chains from one sample, sequenced in a study of T-cell memory formation after mild COVID-19. TCRdb reprocessed the 5' RACE reads via MiXCR and lists one record per CDR3 protein. The sample has 580,000 or so distinct CDR3 sequences; around a sixth are singletons. The sample was PBMCs or a T cell subset sorted from them (not recorded which). The receptors come from an adult woman who had mild COVID-19 (a few samples of this study predate the infection). Cell type and time point are not known. CDR3s include the opening cysteine and the closing phenylalanine or tryptophan. The D gene is left open where the match is weak. Not all rows give a size; the values are once, few, many and, for expanded clones, a class.

>16|.|TRBJ1-2|few|TRBV5-5
TGTGCCAGCAGCTTGGGGTCCCTACAGGGAGGCTATGGCTACACCTTC
CASSLGSLQGGYGYTF
>15|TRBD1|TRBJ1-5|few|TRBV20-1
TGCAGTGCTAGTGCGGGGACAGATAGCAATCAGCCCCAGCATTTT
CSASAGTDSNQPQHF
>11|.|TRBJ2-7|.|TRBV9
TGTGCCAGCAGCAATACTAACGAGCAGTACTTC
CASSNTNEQYF
>15|.|TRBJ2-3|few|TRBV7-2
TGTGCCAGCAGCTTCGCCTCCAGCGGAAGAGATACGCAGTATTTT
CASSFASSGRDTQYF
>17|TRBD1|TRBJ1-2|many|TRBV12-3/TRBV12-4
TGTGCCAGCAGTTTACGACAGGGGGCTACCTCGAACTATGGCTACACCTTC
CASSLRQGATSNYGYTF
>15|.|TRBJ2-3|many|TRBV6-6
TGTGCCAGCAGTTACCGGGGGGCAAGCACAGATACGCAGTATTTT
CASSYRGASTDTQYF
>14|TRBD2|TRBJ2-3|few|TRBV7-2
TGTGCCAGCAGCCTCCGGGGGGGGATAGATACGCAGTATTTT
CASSLRGGIDTQYF
>15|.|TRBJ2-3|few|TRBV29-1
TGCAGCTCGATCGGAGCCCCGGGACCCACAGATACGCAGTATTTT
CSSIGAPGPTDTQYF
>15|.|TRBJ2-7|few|TRBV20-1
TGCAGTGCTAGAGATAGTTCGGGAGTTGCCTACGAGCAGTACTTC
CSARDSSGVAYEQYF
>13|.|TRBJ1-2|few|TRBV5-6
TGTGCCAGCAGCCCACAGGGTGGCTATGGCTACACCTTC
CASSPQGGYGYTF
>17|TRBD2|TRBJ2-3|few|TRBV24-1
TGTGCCACCAGTGATTTGGGGACTAGCGCAAGCACAGATACGCAGTATTTT
CATSDLGTSASTDTQYF
>15|.|TRBJ2-5|few|TRBV20-1
TGCAGTGCTAGGCATCCGGGCTCCTCGAAAGAGACCCAGTACTTC
CSARHPGSSKETQYF
>15|.|TRBJ1-4|.|TRBV19
TGTGCCAGTAGTATTTCAAGTGCAACTAATGAAAAACTGTTTTTT
CASSISSATNEKLFF
>15|TRBD1|TRBJ1-5|.|TRBV10-3
TGTGCCTCCCGACTTGGACAGGGCAGCAATCAGCCCCAGCATTTT
CASRLGQGSNQPQHF
>11|.|TRBJ1-5|.|TRBV20-1
TGCAGTGCTAGGAGCAATCAGCCCCAGCATTTT
CSARSNQPQHF
>15|.|TRBJ2-7|few|TRBV11-2
TGTGCCAGCGGCCTATATTCCGGGCCGGGCTACGAGCAGTACTTC
CASGLYSGPGYEQYF
>15|TRBD1|TRBJ2-1|few|TRBV12-3/TRBV12-4
TGTGCCACCGGGGTCCCCGACAGGGTAGGAAATGAGCAGTTCTTC
CATGVPDRVGNEQFF
>14|.|TRBJ2-2|few|TRBV12-3/TRBV12-4
.
CASSFGQFFGELFF
>13|TRBD2|TRBJ2-5|few|TRBV20-1
TGCAGTGTTCCGACTAGCGCTATAGAGACCCAGTACTTC
CSVPTSAIETQYF
>14|.|TRBJ2-7|.|TRBV5-1
TGCGCCAGCAGCTTGGCGGGAGCGAGGGGGGAGCAGTACTTC
CASSLAGARGEQYF
>14|.|TRBJ1-2|few|TRBV6-2/TRBV6-3
TGTGCCAGCAGCAACGAGGGGGTTATTGGTGGCTACACCTTC
CASSNEGVIGGYTF
>15|.|TRBJ2-7|few|TRBV7-6
TGTGCCAGCAGCCTTGCGATAGAGAGCTTCTACGAGCAGTACTTC
CASSLAIESFYEQYF
>15|TRBD2|TRBJ2-7|.|TRBV20-1
TGCAGTGCTAGATCCGCGGGGGGTGGCGGCTACGAGCAGTACTTC
CSARSAGGGGYEQYF
>14|.|TRBJ1-1|few|TRBV6-1
TGTGCCAGCAGTGTTGGGACCATGAACACTGAAGCTTTCTTT
CASSVGTMNTEAFF
>16|TRBD2|TRBJ2-2|few|TRBV7-9
TGTGCCAGCAGCGAGCGGACTAGCGGGATTCACGGGGAGCTGTTTTTT
CASSERTSGIHGELFF
>12|.|TRBJ2-1|few|TRBV24-1
TGTGCCACCAGTGAGAGGGGTGATGAGCAGTTCTTC
CATSERGDEQFF
>14|.|TRBJ1-6|few|TRBV14
TGTGCCAGCAGCCGGGGACGGTTAAATTCACCCCTCCACTTT
CASSRGRLNSPLHF
>12|.|TRBJ1-1|.|TRBV5-5
TGTGCCAGCAGCCCAGATTCGGGGTGGGCTTTCTTT
CASSPDSGWAFF
>13|.|TRBJ2-2|.|TRBV7-2
TGTGCCAGCAGCTTAGCGCGGGGCGGGGAGCTGTTTTTT
CASSLARGGELFF
>16|TRBD2|TRBJ2-1|few|TRBV29-1
TGCAGCGTTGCCGGGGGGTTAGCGGGAGGTAGGAATGAGCAGTTCTTC
CSVAGGLAGGRNEQFF
>14|.|TRBJ2-7|.|TRBV5-1
TGCGCCAGCAGCCCTCGGACGGAAAACTACGAGCAGTACTTC
CASSPRTENYEQYF
>12|.|TRBJ2-7|few|TRBV12-3/TRBV12-4
TGTGCCAGCAGGGGGTTGGGGTACGAGCAGTACTTC
CASRGLGYEQYF
>15|TRBD2|TRBJ2-1|.|TRBV6-5
TGTGCCAGCAGTTACTCGTCTAGCGGGAGGGATGAGCAGTTCTTC
CASSYSSSGRDEQFF
>16|.|TRBJ2-1|.|TRBV29-1
TGCAGCGTTGAAGATCGTTACTTGAGCTCCTACAATGAGCAGTTCTTC
CSVEDRYLSSYNEQFF
>13|.|TRBJ1-2|.|TRBV19
TGTGCCAGTAGTACGGATTCCCCCTATGGCTACACCTTC
CASSTDSPYGYTF
>15|TRBD1|TRBJ1-1|.|TRBV10-2
TGCGCCAGCAATAAGGGGGCACCGAGGGGCACTGAAGCTTTCTTT
CASNKGAPRGTEAFF
>15|.|TRBJ2-3|.|TRBV20-1
TGCAGTGCTAGAGTGCTTGGGGGGAGCACAGATACGCAGTATTTT
CSARVLGGSTDTQYF
>15|TRBD1|TRBJ2-7|many|TRBV9
TGTGCCAGCAGCGTCGGGACAGTAGCAGGGACCGAGCAGTACTTC
CASSVGTVAGTEQYF
>16|.|TRBJ1-2|.|TRBV20-1
TGCAGTGCTAGAGATCAGTTAGTCAGAACTAACTATGGCTACACCTTC
CSARDQLVRTNYGYTF
>17|TRBD1|TRBJ2-2|.|TRBV24-1
TGTGCCACCAGTGACGCTTCGGGACAGCATTTGTCCGGGGAGCTGTTTTTT
CATSDASGQHLSGELFF